This T cell receptor (beta chain) was obtained from a study of blood T cell repertoires in COVID-19 (dated by TCRdb to about 2020). Regarding the complete study: Samples from collaborators originated in the United States, Italy and Spain and spanned both the acute and convalescent phases of COVID-19. The prospective study material was composed of cDNA or gDNA derived from T cells, B-cell-depleted T cells, or PBMCs. Subjects who had been exposed to COVID-19, were actively infected with it, or had recovered from it provided the deeply sampled blood TCRbeta repertoires that made up the dataset. The repertoires were made available in a free public database intended to serve as a resource for research on the immune response to SARS-CoV-2. The samples were drawn from two sources: the first 160 participants of the ongoing ImmuneRACE study, and over 950 subjects contributed by 6 global collaborators. Sample metadata almost always included a de-identified subject ID, COVID-19 status, age in years and sex. HLA class I and class II types, where available, came from metadata supplied by the sample provider rather than from assay-based typing.

The immunoSEQ Assay, a bias-controlled multiplex PCR, was used to amplify TCRbeta CDR3 regions from genomic DNA. Per the source publication's procedure: The number of nucleated cells in each sample was estimated from the amplification of reference gene primers within the assay. To quantify the absolute abundance of each unique TCRbeta CDR3 rearrangement, sequence reads were collapsed and filtered. For each sample, productive Simpson clonality was calculated as the square root of Simpson's diversity index over productive rearrangements. Held by TCRdb, this immuneACCESS table contains in-frame sequences only and omits some clones. Under half of the omission traces to an unresolved V gene where checked; the cause of the rest is unknown. D and trimming come from the DNA, and the V and J calls and clone size come from that table. The sample has about 150,000 clones on record, 84% of them singletons. The ten largest clonotypes hold approximately 3.6% of the sample.

V lost 2 bases and J lost 5 bases; the stretch between them is 9 bases long. CDR1 and CDR2 (KGHSH, LQKENI) derive from the germline V gene. Including the terminal cysteine and phenylalanine, the CDR3 comprises 14 residues. This entry keeps only the CDR3 DNA: 42 bases, framed from base 1. Participants in the prospective study were enrolled through a virtual design, were aged about 18 to 90 years, and lived in fewer than 30 United States geographic areas. Cohort assignment in the prospective study relied on participant-reported clinical history from a screening survey and a study questionnaire. Each participant in the prospective study had whole blood, serum and a nasopharyngeal or oropharyngeal swab collected by mobile phlebotomists. Prospective study participants could optionally give additional blood draws and questionnaires over a roughly 2-month period. Before DNA extraction, prospective study blood samples were shipped either frozen or at room temperature.

General conclusions and limits of the study: Clinical and demographic metadata were provided uncurated, with the amount varying by source and participant.

Points on this clone: There is no known antigen for this receptor. No base-level quality is on record; no much larger clone is a single base apart.

The sequence is built from TRBV18 and TRBJ2-2, and possibly TRBD1, on 6 matching bases. The receptor was isolated from a woman aged 45-65 years with acute COVID-19. The sequencing sample was made of PBMCs or T cells enriched from blood (not recorded which). Read as DNA, the sequence is TGTGCCAGCTCACCATTCCAGGGGACCGGGGAGCTGTTTTTT. It is translated as CASSPFQGTGELFF.